The 19 T cell receptor beta chains listed next were all sequenced from one sample in a study of blood T cell repertoires in COVID-19. Assay: immunoSEQ multiplex PCR; the TCRdb copy retains only in-frame clones and omits some. Of 80,000 to 95,000 clones in the sample, around 81% were seen once. The specimen was peripheral blood. Receptor source: an elderly man with acute or convalescent COVID-19.

The V and J genes are TRBV18 and TRBJ1-2; no clear D gene. Germline CDR1 reads KGHSH; CDR2 reads LQKENI. The V end lost 4 bases, the J end lost 0 bases, and 6 bases lay between the germline ends. The CDR3 has 13 residues. This CDR3 is CASSRETNYGYTF. The CDR3 coding sequence is TGTGCCAGCTCACGAGAAACTAACTATGGCTACACCTTC.

The V gene is TRBV28, the J gene TRBJ1-3, with TRBD1 as a possible D gene (6 bases). The germline V gene encodes CDR1 MDHEN and CDR2 SYDVKM. The V gene lost 6 bases and the J gene lost 0 bases, with 12 bases spanning the gap. The CDR3 runs to 15 residues. The CDR3, as DNA: TGTGCCAGCAGGGACAGCCCTTACTCTGGAAACACCATATATTTT. Translation: CASRDSPYSGNTIYF.

The rearrangement links TRBV25-1 to TRBJ1-4, with TRBD1 matching 7 bases. The CDR3 has 16 residues. V lost 0 bases to trimming and J lost 7 bases; unmatched junction nucleotides: 8. Per the germline V gene, CDR1 is MGHDK and CDR2 is SYGVNS. CDR3 loop: CASSEYSTGALEKLFF. DNA of the CDR3: TGTGCCAGCAGTGAATATAGTACAGGGGCCCTTGAAAAACTGTTTTTT.

The chain is built from TRBV19 and TRBJ1-6, with 10 bases fitting TRBD1. V was pared by 0 bases and J by 10 bases, with 3 bases of the junction left unmatched. This CDR3 has 15 amino acids. Germline CDR1 and CDR2: LNHDA and SQIVND (reference sequence). The CDR3 DNA follows: TGTGCCAGTAGTATAGACTGGGACAGGGGATCACCCCTCCACTTT. Translating it yields CASSIDWDRGSPLHF.

The V call is TRBV10-3, the J call TRBJ2-6; D might be TRBD1 (6 bases). The CDR3 is 14 amino acids. V shed 7 bases and J shed 0 bases, with 7 bases lying between them. The germline gives CDR1 ENHRY, CDR2 SYGVKD. The CDR3 loop is CAIMTGSGANVLTF. CDR3 DNA: TGTGCCATCATGACAGGCTCTGGGGCCAACGTCCTGACTTTC.

In its sample, this clone was seen once. The chain has TRBV7-3 and TRBJ2-1; possibly TRBD2 for D (5 bases). Between the trimmed V and J ends, which lost 0 bases and 1 base, there was a span of 10 bases. CDR1 SGHTA and CDR2 FQGTGA come from the germline V gene. The CDR3 consists of 16 residues. DNA of the CDR3: TGTGCCAGCAGCTTAACTTGGACTCTGTCCTACAATGAGCAGTTCTTC. As protein: CASSLTWTLSYNEQFF.

The rearrangement links TRBV28 to TRBJ1-2; 9 bases agree with TRBD1. The CDR3 covers 15 residues. Germline CDR1 and CDR2: MDHEN and SYDVKM. Trimming removed 3 bases from V and 3 bases from J; junction bases left unmatched: 5. CDR3 sequence (DNA): TGTGCCAGCAGTTTGTCCGGGACAGGGTACTATGGCTACACCTTC. Translating gives CASSLSGTGYYGYTF.

The chain recombines TRBV18 with TRBJ2-1; 12 nucleotides match TRBD2. Germline CDR1 KGHSH, CDR2 LQKENI. The CDR3 sequence is 16 residues long. Unmatched junction bases numbered 6, after V lost 3 bases and J lost 6 bases. In nucleotides, the CDR3 is TGTGCCAGCTCACCCAAACTAGCGGGAGGAGGCAATGAGCAGTTCTTC. This sequence encodes CASSPKLAGGGNEQFF.

This clone was found a few times. This sequence joins TRBV6-2 or TRBV6-3 and TRBJ2-7, with TRBD2 matching over 7 bases. This CDR3 has 15 residues. J gave up 6 bases and V 3 bases, and 11 bases lay outside the gene matches. Per germline, CDR1 MNHEY and CDR2 SVGEGT. The CDR3 loop is CASSYMAGVVSEQYF. The DNA for the CDR3 is TGTGCCAGCAGTTATATGGCGGGAGTGGTCTCCGAGCAGTACTTC.

The CDR3 is CASSPRTGTSNSPLHF. Here the CDR3 DNA reads TGCGCCAGCAGCCCGCGGACAGGGACAAGCAATTCACCCCTCCACTTT. The chain carries TRBV5-1 and TRBJ1-6; 8 positions agree with TRBD1. Losses at the gene ends were 4 bases for V and 7 bases for J; bases not matched to a gene: 10. The germline CDR1 and CDR2 sequences are SGHRS and YFSETQ. The CDR3 is made up of 16 amino acids. The full variable domain, with the rest looked up from reference TRBV5-1 and TRBJ1-6, is KAGVTQTPRYLIKTRGQQVTLSCSPISGHRSVSWYQQTPGQGLQFLFEYFSETQRNKGNFPGRFSGRQFSNSRSEMNVSTLELGDSALYLCASSPRTGTSNSPLHFGNGTRLTVT.

The V call is TRBV28, the J call TRBJ1-5, with D perhaps matching TRBD1 (6 bases). Trimming left V 3 bases short and J 6 bases short, with 15 bases between. The CDR3 is made up of 15 amino acids. Germline V CDR1 and CDR2: MDHEN, SYDVKM. The CDR3 DNA reads TGTGCCAGCAGTTTTACGACAGCCAGGGGTCAGCCCCAGCATTTT. It codes for CASSFTTARGQPQHF.

The chain joins TRBV29-1 to TRBJ2-1; 11 nucleotides align to TRBD2. V dropped 3 bases and J dropped 4; count of bases not matched to a gene: 5. The CDR3 length is 15 residues. CDR1 is SQVTM, CDR2 ANQGSEA, per germline. For the CDR3, the DNA is TGCAGCGTTGAGAAACTAGCGGGAGCTTACAATGAGCAGTTCTTC. Translation: CSVEKLAGAYNEQFF.

V is TRBV9 and J is TRBJ1-6; 9 bases match TRBD1. Germline-derived CDR1 and CDR2 are SGDLS and YYNGEE. The trim removed 4 bases at V and 9 bases at J, leaving 2 bases unmatched. The CDR3 totals 13 residues. The CDR3 DNA reads as TGTGCCAGCAGCCCGGGACAGGGTTCACCCCTCCACTTT. This translates into CASSPGQGSPLHF. Drawing the rest from reference TRBV9 and TRBJ1-6, the complete variable domain is DSGVTQTPKHLITATGQRVTLRCSPRSGDLSVYWYQQSLDQGLQFLIQYYNGEERAKGNILERFSAQQFPDLHSELNLSSLELGDSALYFCASSPGQGSPLHFGNGTRLTVT.

This rearrangement joins TRBV29-1 to TRBJ2-1; 9 nucleotides line up with TRBD2. Trimming cost V 1 base and J 1 base; bases outside gene matches: 2. Per the germline V gene, CDR1 is SQVTM and CDR2 is ANQGSEA. This CDR3 contains 15 residues. The CDR3 region has the DNA TGCAGCGTTGAAGGCGGGAGGGTATCCTACAATGAGCAGTTCTTC. Translation: CSVEGGRVSYNEQFF.

This chain links TRBV5-1 with TRBJ2-3; TRBD1 aligns across 7 bases. CDR1 and CDR2 (germline): SGHRS, YFSETQ. Losses at the gene ends were 4 bases for V and 0 bases for J; bases not matched to a gene: 8. The CDR3 length is 16 residues. CDR3 bases: TGCGCCAGCAGCCCCGGACAGGTGGGGAGCACAGATACGCAGTATTTT. It specifies CASSPGQVGSTDTQYF.

About this clone itself: Additional DNA sequences in this sample encode the identical CDR3. The chain recombines TRBV20-1 with TRBJ2-7; the D gene is possibly TRBD1 (5 bases). CDR1 and CDR2 from the germline V gene are DFQATT and SNEGSKA (reference sequence). The V end was cut by 6 bases, the J end by 2 bases, with 8 bases between. CDR3 length: 11 amino acids. The CDR3 here is CSAREAYEQYF. In DNA, the CDR3 is TGCAGTGCCAGGGAAGCCTACGAGCAGTACTTC.

The chain links TRBV19 to TRBJ1-3, with unresolved D. The length of the CDR3 is 15 residues. V lost 7 bases to trimming and J lost 0 bases, with 13 bases between them. Per germline, CDR1 LNHDA and CDR2 SQIVND (reference sequence). The CDR3 bases are TGTGCCAGTACGGACGGACTGCACTCTGGAAACACCATATATTTT. Protein sequence: CASTDGLHSGNTIYF.

This clone is a singleton in its sample. The chain employs TRBV4-1 and TRBJ2-1; 12 nucleotides line up with TRBD2. The J segment lost 5 bases and the V segment lost 4 bases, leaving 12 bases of the junction unmatched. The CDR3 has 18 amino acids. CDR1 is MGHRA and CDR2 is YSYEKL in the germline V gene. CDR3 sequence: CASSLSPSGRAGNNEQFF. CDR3 in DNA: TGCGCCAGCAGCCTTTCCCCTAGCGGGAGGGCGGGAAACAATGAGCAGTTCTTC.

This chain connects TRBV28 to TRBJ2-1; D ambiguous. This CDR3 has 10 amino acids. Per germline, CDR1 MDHEN and CDR2 SYDVKM. The V gene lost 4 bases and the J gene lost 10 bases, with 5 bases spanning the gap. This CDR3 is CASSYTEQFF. The CDR3 DNA follows: TGTGCCAGCAGTTACACAGAGCAGTTCTTC.